The clone carrying this T cell receptor (beta chain) was counted only a few times. Antigen: not known. Amplification targeted TCR beta CDR3 regions from RNA transcripts. The TCR CDR3 was amplified in a first-round RT-PCR using the HTBI primer set. MiXCR, applied by TCRdb to the multiplex PCR reads, yields one record per CDR3 protein. The sample has 500,000 to 650,000 distinct CDR3 sequences, around 50% seen once. The data were obtained in a study of T cells in Graves' hyperthyroidism and ophthalmopathy. Study outcomes and limitations: Peripheral blood also featured most of the thyroid clonotypes expanded above 0.001.

The V gene's germline CDR1 is SGHVS and CDR2 FQNEAQ. V was clipped by 3 bases and J by 0 bases, with 12 bases between them. The CDR3 loop spans 15 amino acids. The source material was peripheral blood or thyroid tissue (not recorded which). The source of this sequence is an adult woman with Graves' disease, either hyperthyroidism or ophthalmopathy (not recorded which). The chain has TRBV7-8 and TRBJ2-7; D might be TRBD1 (6 bases). The CDR3, as DNA: TGTGCCAGCAGCTTCCCGGGACAAAGCTCCTACGAGCAGTACTTC. It yields the protein CASSFPGQSSYEQYF.